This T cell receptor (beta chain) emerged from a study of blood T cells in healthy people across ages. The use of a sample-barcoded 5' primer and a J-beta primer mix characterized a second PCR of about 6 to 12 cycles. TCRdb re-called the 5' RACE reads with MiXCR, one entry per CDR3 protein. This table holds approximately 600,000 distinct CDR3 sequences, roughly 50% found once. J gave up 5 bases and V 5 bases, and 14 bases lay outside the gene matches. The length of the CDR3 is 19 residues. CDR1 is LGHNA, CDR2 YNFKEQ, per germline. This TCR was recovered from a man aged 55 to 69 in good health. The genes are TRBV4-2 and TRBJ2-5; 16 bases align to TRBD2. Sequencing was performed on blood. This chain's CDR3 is CASSDGTSGGGIASETQYF. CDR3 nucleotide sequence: TGTGCCAGCAGCGACGGGACTAGCGGGGGGGGGATCGCTTCGGAGACCCAGTACTTC.